This T cell receptor beta chain was sequenced in a study of blood T cell repertoires in COVID-19. This clone was detected a few times. The germline V gene encodes CDR1 GTSNPN and CDR2 SVGIG (reference sequence). The V and J ends lost 2 bases and 4 bases, in that order; junction bases with no gene match: 0. The CDR3 extends over 12 amino acids. This table comes from immunoSEQ multiplex PCR, and its TCRdb copy is limited to in-frame clones, with some not included. The sample has approximately 310,000 clones, about nine tenths seen once. The origin of this receptor is a middle-aged man with active or convalescent COVID-19. Specimen: peripheral blood. The chain is built from TRBV30 and TRBJ2-7; the match to TRBD2 covers 9 bases. The CDR3 here is CAWSTSGYEQYF. The CDR3 bases are TGTGCCTGGAGTACTAGCGGGTACGAGCAGTACTTC.